This record looks at one TCR beta chain sequence and its context. RNA transcripts provided the source from which TCR beta CDR3 regions were amplified. The HTBI primer set served for first-round RT-PCR of the TCR CDR3. TCRdb ran MiXCR on the multiplex PCR reads and lists one entry per CDR3 protein. The sample includes about 690,000 distinct CDR3 sequences, 17% of them seen just once. These data are taken from a study of T cells in Graves' hyperthyroidism and ophthalmopathy. Patients aged 18 to 65 with hyperthyroidism were newly diagnosed, with duration under 2 months. The receptor comes from a man in his fifties or sixties with Graves' hyperthyroidism. The sample taken for sequencing was blood.

In nucleotides, the CDR3 is TGTGCCAGCAGCTTTATCGGGTATGGCTACACCTTC. It encodes CASSFIGYGYTF. The chain joins TRBV7-2 to TRBJ1-2, with D unresolved. V was pared by 3 bases and J by 5 bases, with 7 bases between. From germline, CDR1 is SGHTA and CDR2 FQGNSA. CDR3 length equals 12 residues.